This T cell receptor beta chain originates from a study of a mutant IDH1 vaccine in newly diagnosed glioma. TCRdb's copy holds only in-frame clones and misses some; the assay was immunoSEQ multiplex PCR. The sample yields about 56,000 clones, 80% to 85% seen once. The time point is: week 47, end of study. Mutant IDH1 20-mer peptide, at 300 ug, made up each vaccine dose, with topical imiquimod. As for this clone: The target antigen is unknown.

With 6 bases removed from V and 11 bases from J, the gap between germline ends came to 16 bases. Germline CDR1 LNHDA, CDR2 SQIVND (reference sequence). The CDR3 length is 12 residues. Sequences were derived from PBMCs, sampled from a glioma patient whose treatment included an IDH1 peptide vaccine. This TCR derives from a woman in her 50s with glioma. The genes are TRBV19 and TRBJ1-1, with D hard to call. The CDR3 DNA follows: TGTGCCAGTAGCCCGGAGTACCCGCGGGCTTTCTTT. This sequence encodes CASSPEYPRAFF.